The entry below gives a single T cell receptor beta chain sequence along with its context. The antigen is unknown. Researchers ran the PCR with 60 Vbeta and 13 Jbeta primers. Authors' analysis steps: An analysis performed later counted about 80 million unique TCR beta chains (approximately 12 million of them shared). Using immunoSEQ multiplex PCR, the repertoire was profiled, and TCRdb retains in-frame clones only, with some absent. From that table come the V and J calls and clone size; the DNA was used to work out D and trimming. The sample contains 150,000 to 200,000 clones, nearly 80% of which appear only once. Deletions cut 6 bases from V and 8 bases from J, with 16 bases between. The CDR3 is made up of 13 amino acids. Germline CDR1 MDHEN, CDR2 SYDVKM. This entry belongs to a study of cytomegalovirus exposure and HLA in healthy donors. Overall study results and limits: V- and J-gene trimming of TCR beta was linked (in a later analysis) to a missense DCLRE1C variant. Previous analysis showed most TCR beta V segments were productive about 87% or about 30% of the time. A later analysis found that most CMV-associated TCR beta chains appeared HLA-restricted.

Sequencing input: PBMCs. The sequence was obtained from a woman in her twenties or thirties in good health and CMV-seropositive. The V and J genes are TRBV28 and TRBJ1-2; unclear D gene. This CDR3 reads CASSLGRRNGYTF. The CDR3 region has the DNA TGTGCCAGCAGCCTGGGCCGGCGTAACGGCTACACCTTC.